The T cell receptor beta chain described here comes from a study of blood T cell repertoires in COVID-19. Germline values: CDR1 SGHDT, CDR2 YYEEEE. This CDR3 comprises 13 residues. Trimming cost V 8 bases and J 4 bases, with 15 bases left between them. The table came from immunoSEQ multiplex PCR; TCRdb's copy has only in-frame clones and leaves some out. The top ten clones hold 1.8% of a sample with about 110,000 clones, less than 85% of them seen once. The receptor comes from a middle-aged woman with acute or convalescent COVID-19. Sequenced: peripheral blood. J is TRBJ1-2 and V is TRBV5-6, with D possibly TRBD1 on 5 matching bases. The CDR3 DNA follows: TGTGCCAGTTCATCCGGGACTCTCTATGGCTACACCTTC. Translating it yields CASSSGTLYGYTF. The full variable domain, in which reference TRBV5-6 and TRBJ1-2 provide the parts outside the CDR3, is DAGVTQSPTHLIKTRGQQVTLRCSPKSGHDTVSWYQQALGQGPQFIFQYYEEEERQRGNFPDRFSGHQFPNYSSELNVNALLLGDSALYLCASSSGTLYGYTFGSGTRLTVV.